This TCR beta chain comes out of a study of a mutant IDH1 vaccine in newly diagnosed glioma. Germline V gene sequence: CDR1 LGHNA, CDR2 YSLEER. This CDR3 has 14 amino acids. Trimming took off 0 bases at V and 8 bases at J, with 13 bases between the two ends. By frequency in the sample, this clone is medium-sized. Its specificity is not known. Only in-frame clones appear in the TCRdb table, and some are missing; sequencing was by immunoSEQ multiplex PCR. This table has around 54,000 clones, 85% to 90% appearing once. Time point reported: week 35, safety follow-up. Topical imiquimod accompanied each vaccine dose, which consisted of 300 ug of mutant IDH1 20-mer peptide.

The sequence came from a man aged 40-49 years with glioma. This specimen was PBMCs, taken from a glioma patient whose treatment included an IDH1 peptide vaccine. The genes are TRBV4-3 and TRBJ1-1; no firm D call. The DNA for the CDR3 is TGCGCCAGCAGCCAAGATACCTTGCGGTCCGAAGCTTTCTTT. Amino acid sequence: CASSQDTLRSEAFF.